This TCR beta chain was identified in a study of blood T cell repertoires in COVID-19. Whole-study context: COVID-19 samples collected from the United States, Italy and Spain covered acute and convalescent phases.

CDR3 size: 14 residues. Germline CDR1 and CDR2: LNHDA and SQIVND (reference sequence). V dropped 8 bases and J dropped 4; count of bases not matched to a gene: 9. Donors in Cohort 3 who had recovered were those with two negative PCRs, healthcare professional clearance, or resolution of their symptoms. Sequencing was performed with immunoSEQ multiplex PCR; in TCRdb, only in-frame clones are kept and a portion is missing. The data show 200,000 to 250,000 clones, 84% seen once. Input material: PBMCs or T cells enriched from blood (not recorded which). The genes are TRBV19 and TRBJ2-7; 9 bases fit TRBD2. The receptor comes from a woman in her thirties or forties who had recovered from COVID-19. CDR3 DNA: TGTGCCAGTGGGAGGACTAGCGAGAATTACGAGCAGTACTTC. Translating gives CASGRTSENYEQYF.